These T cell receptor beta chains were read from a single sample in a study of cytomegalovirus exposure and HLA in healthy donors. Generated by immunoSEQ multiplex PCR, the TCRdb table keeps only in-frame clones and is missing some. The table has 150,000 to 200,000 clones, just under 90% seen once; the top ten hold 1.4%. Source material: PBMCs. These receptors were obtained from a woman aged 30 to 39 in good health and CMV-seronegative. Both conserved end residues are part of each CDR3. D genes are given only for firm matches. Where a row states a size, it is once, few, many or the class of an expanded clone; other rows omit it.

j_call v_call clone_size d_call cdr3_nt cdr3_aa
TRBJ1-6 TRBV27 once NA TGTGCCAGCAGGGTTAGTGGAGGTTTAAATTCACCCCTCCACTTT CASRVSGGLNSPLHF
TRBJ1-1 TRBV6-1 NA TRBD1 TGTGCCAGCAGGCGGGACAGGGTCGCTGAAGCTTTCTTT CASRRDRVAEAFF
TRBJ2-2 TRBV19 NA TRBD2 TGTGCCAGTAGTCCGGGGGGTTGGGCCGGGGAGCTGTTTTTT CASSPGGWAGELFF
TRBJ1-2 TRBV2 NA TRBD1 TGTGCCAGCACCGCGGGCGAGGGGGCTTATGGCTACACCTTC CASTAGEGAYGYTF
TRBJ2-3 TRBV27 NA TRBD2 TGTGCCAGCAGGCCCGGGGGGGTGGGCACAGATACGCAGTATTTT CASRPGGVGTDTQYF
TRBJ1-1 TRBV4-1 NA NA TGCGCCAGCAGCCAAGAATTAGGACACAACACTGAAGCTTTCTTT CASSQELGHNTEAFF
TRBJ2-7 TRBV7-9 NA TRBD2 TGTGCCAGCAGCTTAATCAGGACTAGGAATCACGAGCAGTACTTC CASSLIRTRNHEQYF
TRBJ2-5 TRBV29-1 NA NA TGCAGCGTCCATCCAACAGGAAGATTACACAGGGTCCAAGAGACCCAGTACTTC CSVHPTGRLHRVQETQYF
TRBJ2-7 TRBV5-4 once TRBD2 TGTGCCAGCAGAACTAGCGGGGGGGACGAGCAGTACTTC CASRTSGGDEQYF
TRBJ1-1 TRBV6-5 NA NA TGTGCCAGCTCGACCCCGGCAGGGAGGTACACTGAAGCTTTCTTT CASSTPAGRYTEAFF
TRBJ2-1 TRBV27 NA NA TGTGCCAGCAGCTCCCAGGGCAATGAGCAGTTCTTC CASSSQGNEQFF
TRBJ1-2 TRBV7-2 NA NA TGTGCCAGCAGCTTACGCCCCGAGACAGGAGGCTACACCTTC CASSLRPETGGYTF
TRBJ2-7 TRBV7-8 once TRBD2 TGTGCCAGCAGCCCCACGGGACTAGCGGGTACCTACGAGCAGTACTTC CASSPTGLAGTYEQYF
TRBJ1-1 TRBV14 NA NA TGTGCCAGCAGCCAAGCCAGGAACACTGAAGCTTTCTTT CASSQARNTEAFF
TRBJ1-4 TRBV7-6 NA NA TGTGCCAGCAGCTTGACAATCTTGCAGGAAAAACTGTTTTTT CASSLTILQEKLFF
TRBJ2-1 TRBV10-1 NA NA TGCGCCAGCAGTGAGGAGCCAATCGCGGCCAATGAGCAGTTCTTC CASSEEPIAANEQFF
TRBJ2-5 TRBV4-1 NA TRBD2 TGCGCCAGCAGCCAAGGCGGGCGGGGGGGCCAAGAGACCCAGTACTTC CASSQGGRGGQETQYF